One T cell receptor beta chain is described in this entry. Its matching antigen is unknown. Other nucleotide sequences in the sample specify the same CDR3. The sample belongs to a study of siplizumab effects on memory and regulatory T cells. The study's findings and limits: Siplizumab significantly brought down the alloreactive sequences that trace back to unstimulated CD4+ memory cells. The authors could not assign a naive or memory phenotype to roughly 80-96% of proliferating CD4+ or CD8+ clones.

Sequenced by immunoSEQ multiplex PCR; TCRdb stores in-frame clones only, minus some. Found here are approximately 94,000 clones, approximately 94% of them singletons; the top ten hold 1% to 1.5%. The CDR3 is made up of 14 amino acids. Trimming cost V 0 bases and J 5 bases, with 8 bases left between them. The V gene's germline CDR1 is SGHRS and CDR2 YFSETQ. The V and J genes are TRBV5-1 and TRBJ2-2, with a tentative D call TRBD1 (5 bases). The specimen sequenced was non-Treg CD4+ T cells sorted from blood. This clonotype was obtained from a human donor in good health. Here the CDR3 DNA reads TGCGCCAGCAGCTTGGGACAGATTACCGGGGAGCTGTTTTTT. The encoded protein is CASSLGQITGELFF.